This note documents a single T cell receptor (beta chain) sequence. These data come from a study of blood T cell repertoires in COVID-19. At the level of the study: Samples came from the United States, Italy and Spain, spanning acute and convalescent COVID-19.

Original methodology: Counts of nucleated cells, estimated from reference gene primer amplification, were obtained. TCRdb's table, derived via immunoSEQ multiplex PCR, lists solely in-frame clones and lacks some. V and J calls and clone size are as listed in that table; D and trimming were resolved from the DNA. Of some 530,000 clones listed, 75% to 90% are singletons. This CDR3 is built from 13 residues. Trimming took 2 bases from V and 6 from J, leaving 8 bases between them. From germline, CDR1 is MNHEY and CDR2 SMNVEV (reference sequence). The rearrangement uses TRBV27 and TRBJ1-5, with a tentative D call TRBD1 (5 bases). This clonotype originated in a human donor in a cohort sampled during active COVID-19. Source material: peripheral blood. Written as DNA, the CDR3 is TGTGCCAGCAGTTTACAGGGAACTCAGCCCCAGCATTTT. Translating gives CASSLQGTQPQHF.